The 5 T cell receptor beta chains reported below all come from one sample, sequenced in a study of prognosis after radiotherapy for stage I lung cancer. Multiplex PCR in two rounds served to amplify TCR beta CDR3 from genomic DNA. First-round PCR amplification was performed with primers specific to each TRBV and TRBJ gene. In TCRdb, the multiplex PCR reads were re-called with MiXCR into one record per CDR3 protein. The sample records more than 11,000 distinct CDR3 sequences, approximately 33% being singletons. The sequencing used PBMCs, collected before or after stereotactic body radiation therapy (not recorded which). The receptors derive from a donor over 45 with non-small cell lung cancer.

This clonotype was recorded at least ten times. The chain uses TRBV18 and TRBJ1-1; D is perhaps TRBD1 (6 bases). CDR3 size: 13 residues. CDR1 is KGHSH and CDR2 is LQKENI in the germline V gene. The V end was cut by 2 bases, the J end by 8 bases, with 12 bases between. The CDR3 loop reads CASSPSRGTEAFF. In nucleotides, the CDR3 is TGTGCCAGCTCACCATCGCGCGGGACAGAAGCTTTCTTT.

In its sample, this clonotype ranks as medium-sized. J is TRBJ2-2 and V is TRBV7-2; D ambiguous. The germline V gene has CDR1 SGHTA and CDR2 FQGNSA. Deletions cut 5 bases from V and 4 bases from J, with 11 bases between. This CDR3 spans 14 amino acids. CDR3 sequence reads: CASSARSGTGELFF. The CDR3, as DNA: TGTGCCAGCAGCGCCCGGTCAGGCACCGGGGAGCTGTTTTTT.

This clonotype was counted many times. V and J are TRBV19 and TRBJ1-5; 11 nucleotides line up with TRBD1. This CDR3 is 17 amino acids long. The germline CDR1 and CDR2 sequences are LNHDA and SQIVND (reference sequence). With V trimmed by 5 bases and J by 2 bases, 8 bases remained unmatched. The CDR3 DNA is TGTGCCAGTAGTTGGACCGGGACAGGGGGACGCAATCAGCCCCAGCATTTT. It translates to CASSWTGTGGRNQPQHF.

CDR3 protein: CASSPGRSLHF. CDR3 bases: TGTGCCAGCAGCCCGGGGAGGTCCCTCCACTTT. The chain carries TRBV27 and TRBJ1-6; D remains ambiguous. The germline V gene encodes CDR1 MNHEY and CDR2 SMNVEV (reference sequence). Deletions cut 6 bases from V and 14 bases from J, with 11 bases between. The CDR3 is 11 residues long.

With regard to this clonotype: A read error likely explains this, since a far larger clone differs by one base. For the CDR3, the DNA is TGTGCCAGCAGTTACCGGGCAACCGTCCAGATCTTC. Its translation: CASSYRATVQIF. This chain joins TRBV6-1 and TRBJ2-1; D not resolved. The CDR3 length is 12 residues. CDR1 MNHNS and CDR2 SASEGT come from the germline V gene.